The rows below give T cell receptor beta chains drawn from one sample of a study of cytomegalovirus exposure and HLA in healthy donors. Method: immunoSEQ multiplex PCR; TCRdb's copy keeps in-frame clones and lacks some. The sample consists of 110,000 to 150,000 clones, roughly 73% of them appearing once. The source material was PBMCs. Receptor source: a woman between 40 and 55 years old in good health and CMV-seronegative. The CDR3 runs from the conserved cysteine through the conserved F or W. A D gene is named only where the DNA matches it firmly. Clone size is shown for a subset of rows, as once, few, many or a class of expanded clone.

D gene	J gene	clone size	V gene	CDR3 DNA	CDR3 protein
.	TRBJ1-1	.	TRBV5-1	TGCGCCAGCAGCCTCGGACACAACACTGAAGCTTTCTTT	CASSLGHNTEAFF
TRBD1	TRBJ2-3	.	TRBV5-4	TGTGCCAGCAGCTCGCAACAGGGGGCGGTAGATACGCAGTATTTT	CASSSQQGAVDTQYF
.	TRBJ1-5	.	TRBV6-5	TGTGCCAGTCAGAGACAGACCAATCAGCCCCAGCATTTT	CASQRQTNQPQHF
.	TRBJ1-2	few	TRBV4-3	TGCGCCAGCAGCCACCTAAGGACAGACACCTATGGCTACACCTTC	CASSHLRTDTYGYTF
.	TRBJ1-1	few	TRBV27	TGTGCCAGCAGTATCTGGAACACTGAAGCTTTCTTT	CASSIWNTEAFF
TRBD1	TRBJ1-2	few	TRBV11-2	TGTGCCAGCAGCAACTGGGACAGGTTCTCCTATGGCTACACCTTC	CASSNWDRFSYGYTF
.	TRBJ1-2	once	TRBV4-1	TGCGCCAGCAGCCAAGAGGACAAAAGAAGTAGCTACACCTTC	CASSQEDKRSSYTF
.	TRBJ1-2	.	TRBV5-5	TGTGCCAGCAGCCCGTTGACACCGATCTATGGCTACACCTTC	CASSPLTPIYGYTF
.	TRBJ1-1	once	TRBV15	TGTGCCACCAGCAGAGATAAGGGGGACACTGAAGCTTTCTTT	CATSRDKGDTEAFF
.	TRBJ2-1	.	TRBV10-1	TGCGCCAGCAGACCGGACTATTACAATGAGCAGTTCTTC	CASRPDYYNEQFF
TRBD1	TRBJ1-5	.	TRBV5-6	TGTGCCAGCAGCTTGACAGGGGGCTCGATTCAGCCCCAGCATTTT	CASSLTGGSIQPQHF
.	TRBJ1-2	.	TRBV18	TGTGCCAGCTCACCACCGTCAGGGTCTAACTATGGCTACACCTTC	CASSPPSGSNYGYTF
TRBD2	TRBJ2-3	.	TRBV2	TGTGCCAGCAGTTCGAACGGGGGGGCGGAAGATACGCAGTATTTT	CASSSNGGAEDTQYF
.	TRBJ1-2	.	TRBV6-6	TGTGCCAGCAGGACTACAGATCGTGGCTACACCTTC	CASRTTDRGYTF
TRBD1	TRBJ2-6	.	TRBV4-1	TGCGCCAGCAGCCAACCCCCCGGGACAGGCTTCTCTGGGGCCAACGTCCTGACTTTC	CASSQPPGTGFSGANVLTF
TRBD1	TRBJ2-6	once	TRBV9	TGTGCCAGCAGCGCCAACATCAGGGGGCGTGGGGCCAACGTCCTGACTTTC	CASSANIRGRGANVLTF
.	TRBJ1-1	.	TRBV5-5	TGTGCCACCCAGCGAAGGGGCACTGAAGCTTTCTTT	CATQRRGTEAFF